This T cell receptor beta chain was identified in a study of blood T cell repertoires in COVID-19. Looking at the study overall: The study drew acute and convalescent COVID-19 samples from the United States, Italy and Spain. T cells, B-cell-depleted T cells, or PBMCs supplied cDNA or gDNA.

CDR3 length: 14 amino acids. Trimming at V came to 7 bases and at J to 4 bases, leaving 8 bases not matched to a gene. From germline, CDR1 is LNHDA and CDR2 SQIVND (reference sequence). Per the original methods: Using reference gene primer amplification, nucleated cell counts were estimated. Clones were sequenced by immunoSEQ multiplex PCR, and TCRdb holds only the in-frame ones, with some missing. V, J and clone size derive from that table, while D and trimming were established from the DNA sequence. The repertoire has around 260,000 clones, around 86% of them found once; the top ten carry approximately 4%.

The chain has TRBV19 and TRBJ2-7; 9 nucleotides match TRBD2. The sequence was collected from a young man with active or convalescent COVID-19. Sequenced sample: peripheral blood. CDR3 DNA sequence: TGTGCCAGTATGAACGCGGGAGGGGATTACGAGCAGTACTTC. Translated, it gives CASMNAGGDYEQYF.